These T cell receptor beta chains were read from a single sample in a study of blood T cell repertoires in COVID-19. Measured with immunoSEQ multiplex PCR; TCRdb has only the in-frame clones, and not every one. Of roughly 55,000 clones listed, around 87% are singletons. Material for sequencing was peripheral blood. All receptors derive from a man aged 55 to 70 with active or convalescent COVID-19. CDR3s include the opening cysteine and the closing phenylalanine or tryptophan. A D gene is named only where the DNA matches it firmly. Clone size is given for some rows only: seen once, a few or many times, or a class if the clone is expanded.

D: TRBD1; size: NA; J: TRBJ2-7; V: TRBV5-8; CDR3: CASSGGDRVSYEQYF; DNA: TGTGCCAGCAGCGGGGGGGACAGGGTCTCCTACGAGCAGTACTTC
D: NA; size: NA; J: TRBJ2-2; V: TRBV2; CDR3: CASSSSGLNTGELFF; DNA: TGTGCCAGCAGTTCATCAGGGTTGAACACCGGGGAGCTGTTTTTT
D: TRBD1; size: NA; J: TRBJ2-3; V: TRBV5-8; CDR3: CASTTDRGTDTQYF; DNA: TGTGCCAGCACCACGGACAGGGGTACAGATACGCAGTATTTT
D: TRBD1; size: NA; J: TRBJ1-1; V: TRBV18; CDR3: CASSPWDSHEAFF; DNA: TGTGCCAGCTCACCATGGGACAGTCATGAAGCTTTCTTT
D: NA; size: once; J: TRBJ1-3; V: TRBV3-1/TRBV3-2; CDR3: CASSQVFHSEGGNTIYF; DNA: TGTGCCAGCAGCCAAGTTTTTCACAGCGAGGGTGGAAACACCATATATTTT
D: NA; size: NA; J: TRBJ1-2; V: TRBV12-3/TRBV12-4; CDR3: CASSLPGGSGYTF; DNA: TGTGCCAGCAGCCTGCCCGGGGGTTCCGGCTACACCTTC
D: NA; size: NA; J: TRBJ2-5; V: TRBV27; CDR3: CASSGYGGPQETQYF; DNA: TGTGCCAGCAGTGGGTACGGTGGGCCCCAAGAGACCCAGTACTTC
D: NA; size: NA; J: TRBJ2-5; V: TRBV5-6; CDR3: CASHKPRAWQETQYF; DNA: TGTGCCAGCCACAAACCCAGGGCCTGGCAAGAGACCCAGTACTTC
D: NA; size: NA; J: TRBJ1-1; V: TRBV6-7; CDR3: CATPISRCRLNTEAFF; DNA: TGTGCCACCCCGATTTCTAGGTGCCGCCTGAACACTGAAGCTTTCTTT
D: TRBD1; size: NA; J: TRBJ2-7; V: TRBV5-1; CDR3: CASSLGDRDPSYEQYF; DNA: TGCGCCAGCAGCTTGGGGGACAGGGACCCCTCCTACGAGCAGTACTTC
D: TRBD2; size: NA; J: TRBJ2-3; V: TRBV5-6; CDR3: CASRAGTSTTDTQYF; DNA: TGTGCCAGCAGAGCCGGGACTAGCACAACAGATACGCAGTATTTT
D: NA; size: NA; J: TRBJ2-1; V: TRBV27; CDR3: CASSLRLNNEQFF; DNA: TGTGCCAGCAGCTTACGACTGAACAATGAGCAGTTCTTC
D: NA; size: NA; J: TRBJ2-1; V: TRBV4-3; CDR3: CASSQGRGGYEQFF; DNA: TGCGCCAGCAGCCAAGGGAGGGGTGGCTATGAGCAGTTCTTC
D: NA; size: NA; J: TRBJ1-1; V: TRBV28; CDR3: CASSLENRNTEAFF; DNA: TGTGCCAGCAGTTTAGAGAACAGGAACACTGAAGCTTTCTTT
D: NA; size: NA; J: TRBJ1-2; V: TRBV5-1; CDR3: CASSLGAHSNYGYTF; DNA: TGCGCCAGCAGCTTGGGGGCACACAGTAACTATGGCTACACCTTC
D: TRBD1; size: NA; J: TRBJ1-2; V: TRBV27; CDR3: CASSFSGQPYGYTF; DNA: TGTGCCAGCAGTTTCTCGGGACAGCCTTATGGCTACACCTTC